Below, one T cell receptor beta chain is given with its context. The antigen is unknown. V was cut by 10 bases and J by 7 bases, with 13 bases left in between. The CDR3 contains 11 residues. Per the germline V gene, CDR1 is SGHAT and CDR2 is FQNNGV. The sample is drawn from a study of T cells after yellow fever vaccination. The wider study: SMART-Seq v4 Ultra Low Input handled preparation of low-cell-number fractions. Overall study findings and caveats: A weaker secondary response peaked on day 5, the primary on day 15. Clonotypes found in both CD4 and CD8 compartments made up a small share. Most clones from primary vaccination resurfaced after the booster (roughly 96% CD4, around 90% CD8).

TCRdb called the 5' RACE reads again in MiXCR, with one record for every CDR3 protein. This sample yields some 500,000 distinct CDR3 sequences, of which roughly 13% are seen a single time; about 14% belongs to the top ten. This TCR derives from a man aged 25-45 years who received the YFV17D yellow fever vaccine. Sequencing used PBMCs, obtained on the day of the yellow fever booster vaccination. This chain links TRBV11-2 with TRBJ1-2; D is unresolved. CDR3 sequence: CAIPGISGYTF. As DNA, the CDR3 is TGTGCCATCCCGGGGATAAGTGGCTACACCTTC.